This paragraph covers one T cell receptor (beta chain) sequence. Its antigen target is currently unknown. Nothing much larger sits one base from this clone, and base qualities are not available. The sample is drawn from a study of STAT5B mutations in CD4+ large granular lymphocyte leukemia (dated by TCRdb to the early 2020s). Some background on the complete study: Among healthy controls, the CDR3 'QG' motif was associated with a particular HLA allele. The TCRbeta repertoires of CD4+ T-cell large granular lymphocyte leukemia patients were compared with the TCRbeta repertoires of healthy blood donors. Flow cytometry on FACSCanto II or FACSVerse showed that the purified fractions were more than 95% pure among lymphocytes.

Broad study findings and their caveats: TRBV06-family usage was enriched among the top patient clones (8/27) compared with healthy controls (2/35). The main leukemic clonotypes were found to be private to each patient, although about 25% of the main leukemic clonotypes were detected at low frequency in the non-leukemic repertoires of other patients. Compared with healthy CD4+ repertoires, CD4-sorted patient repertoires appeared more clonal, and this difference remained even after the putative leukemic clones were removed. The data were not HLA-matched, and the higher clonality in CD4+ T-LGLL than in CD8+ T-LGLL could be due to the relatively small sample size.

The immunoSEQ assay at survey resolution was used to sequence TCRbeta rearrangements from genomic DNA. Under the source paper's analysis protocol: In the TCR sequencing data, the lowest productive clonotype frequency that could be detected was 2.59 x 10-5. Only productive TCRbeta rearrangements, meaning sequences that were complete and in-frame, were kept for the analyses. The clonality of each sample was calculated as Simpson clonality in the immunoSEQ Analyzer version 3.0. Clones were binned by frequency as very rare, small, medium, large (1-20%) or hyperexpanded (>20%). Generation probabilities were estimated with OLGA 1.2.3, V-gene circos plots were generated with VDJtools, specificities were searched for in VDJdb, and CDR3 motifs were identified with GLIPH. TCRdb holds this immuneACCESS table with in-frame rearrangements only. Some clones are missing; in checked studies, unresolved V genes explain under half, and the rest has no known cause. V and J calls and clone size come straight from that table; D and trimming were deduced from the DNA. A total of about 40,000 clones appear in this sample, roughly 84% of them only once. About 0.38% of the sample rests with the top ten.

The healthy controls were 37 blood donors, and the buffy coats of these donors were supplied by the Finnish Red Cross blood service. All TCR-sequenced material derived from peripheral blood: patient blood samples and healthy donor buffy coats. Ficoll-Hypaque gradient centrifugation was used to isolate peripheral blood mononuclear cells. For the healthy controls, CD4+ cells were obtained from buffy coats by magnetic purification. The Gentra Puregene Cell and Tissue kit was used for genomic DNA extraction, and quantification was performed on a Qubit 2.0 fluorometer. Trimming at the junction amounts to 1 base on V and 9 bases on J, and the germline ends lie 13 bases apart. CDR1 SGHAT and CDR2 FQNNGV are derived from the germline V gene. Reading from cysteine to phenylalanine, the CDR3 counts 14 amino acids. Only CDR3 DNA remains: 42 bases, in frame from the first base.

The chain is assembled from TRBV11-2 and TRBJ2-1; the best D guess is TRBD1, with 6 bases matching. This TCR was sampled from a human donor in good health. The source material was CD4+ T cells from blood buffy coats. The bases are TGTGCCAGCAGCTTAGCAGAGGGGGTGGGTGAGCAGTTCTTC. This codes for CASSLAEGVGEQFF.